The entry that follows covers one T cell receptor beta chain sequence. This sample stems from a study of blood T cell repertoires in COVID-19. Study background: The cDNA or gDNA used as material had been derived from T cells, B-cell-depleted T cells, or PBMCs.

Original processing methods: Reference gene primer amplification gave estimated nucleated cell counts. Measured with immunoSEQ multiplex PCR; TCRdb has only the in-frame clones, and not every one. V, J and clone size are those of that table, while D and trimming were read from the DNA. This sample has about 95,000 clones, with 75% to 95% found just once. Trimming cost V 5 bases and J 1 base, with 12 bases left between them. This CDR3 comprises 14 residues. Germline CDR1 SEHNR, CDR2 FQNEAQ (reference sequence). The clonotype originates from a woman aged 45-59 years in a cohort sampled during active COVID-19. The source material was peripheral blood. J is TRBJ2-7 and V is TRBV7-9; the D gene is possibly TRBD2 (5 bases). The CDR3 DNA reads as TGTGCCAGCAGCGTCGGACTGGGATCCTACGAGCAGTACTTC. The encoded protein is CASSVGLGSYEQYF.